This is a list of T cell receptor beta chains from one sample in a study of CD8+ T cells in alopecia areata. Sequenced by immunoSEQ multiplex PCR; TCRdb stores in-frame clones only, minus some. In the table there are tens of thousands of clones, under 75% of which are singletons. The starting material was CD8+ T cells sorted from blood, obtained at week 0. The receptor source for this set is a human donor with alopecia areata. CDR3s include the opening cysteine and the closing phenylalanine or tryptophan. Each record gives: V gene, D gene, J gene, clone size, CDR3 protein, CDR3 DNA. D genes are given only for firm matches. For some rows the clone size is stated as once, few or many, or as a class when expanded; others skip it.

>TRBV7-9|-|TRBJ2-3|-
CASSFQGPDTQYF
TGTGCCAGCAGCTTCCAGGGACCAGATACGCAGTATTTT
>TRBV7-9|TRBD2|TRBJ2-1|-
CASSLSPGGIYEQFF
TGTGCCAGCAGCTTAAGTCCGGGAGGGATCTATGAGCAGTTCTTC
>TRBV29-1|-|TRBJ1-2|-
CSVEVREYGYTF
TGCAGCGTTGAAGTGCGGGAGTATGGCTACACCTTC
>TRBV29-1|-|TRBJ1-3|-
CSARTASDSGNTIYF
TGCAGCGCCAGGACCGCTTCCGACTCTGGAAACACCATATATTTT
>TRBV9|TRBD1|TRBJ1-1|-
CASSVVGQATTEAFF
TGTGCCAGCAGCGTAGTAGGACAGGCGACCACTGAAGCTTTCTTT
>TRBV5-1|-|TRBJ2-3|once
CASSLAVTDTQYF
TGCGCCAGCAGCTTGGCCGTCACAGATACGCAGTATTTT
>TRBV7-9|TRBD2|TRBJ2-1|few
CASRSSGNSSYNEQFF
TGTGCCAGCAGGAGTAGCGGGAACAGCTCCTACAATGAGCAGTTCTTC
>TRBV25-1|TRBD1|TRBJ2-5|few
CASSVWTGQETQYF
TGTGCCAGCAGTGTCTGGACAGGGCAAGAGACCCAGTACTTC
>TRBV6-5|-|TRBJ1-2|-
CASSYQSSGANYGYTF
TGTGCCAGCAGTTATCAATCTAGTGGGGCTAACTATGGCTACACCTTC
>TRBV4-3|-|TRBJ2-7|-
CASSQDRAVVYEQYF
TGCGCCAGCAGCCAAGATCGAGCCGTAGTCTACGAGCAGTACTTC